A selection of T cell receptor beta chains follows, all from one sample in a study of T cell responses to AZD1222 COVID-19 vaccine. Sequenced by immunoSEQ multiplex PCR; TCRdb stores in-frame clones only, minus some. The table lists about 92,000 clones, approximately 90% of them singletons. The source material was peripheral blood, sampled on day 0 of AZD1222 vaccination. The receptors were gathered from an adult in good health. Both conserved end residues are part of each CDR3.

j_call,v_call,cdr3_aa
TRBJ2-3,TRBV19,CASSIAGGGSVDTQYF
TRBJ2-1,TRBV4-3,CASSQDGSSGPLGYEQFF
TRBJ2-3,TRBV9,CASRAAPGPMAQYF
TRBJ2-7,TRBV9,CASSEAPGAYEQYF
TRBJ1-2,TRBV7-9,CASSTRDSNYGYTF
TRBJ1-2,TRBV5-1,CASSSTTGGAIRGYTF
TRBJ2-7,TRBV6-5,CASRRQGAYEQYF
TRBJ1-1,TRBV9,CASSVGGSGGPMNTEAFF
TRBJ1-1,TRBV5-1,CASSLAGGLTEAFF
TRBJ2-7,TRBV27,CASTRPNSYEQYF
TRBJ1-2,TRBV28,CASRAGGYGYTF
TRBJ1-3,TRBV7-6,CASSLGIRTDSGNTIYF
TRBJ2-1,TRBV3-1/TRBV3-2,CASSQALAGGPDEQFF
TRBJ1-2,TRBV11-2,CASSLGQGSGVDGYTF
TRBJ1-5,TRBV4-3,CASSQDSGTGNQPQHF
TRBJ1-2,TRBV3-1/TRBV3-2,CASSQETGGFYGYTF
TRBJ2-7,TRBV7-2,CASSSTYSGGVYEQYF
TRBJ1-1,TRBV12-3/TRBV12-4,CASSRDRGTEAFF
TRBJ1-1,TRBV3-1/TRBV3-2,CPEESNTEAFF
TRBJ1-1,TRBV5-1,CASSGSTTWGEAFF
TRBJ2-2,TRBV12-3/TRBV12-4,CASSWDGTGELFF
TRBJ2-2,TRBV3-1/TRBV3-2,CASSRPGLSNTGELFF
TRBJ1-6,TRBV7-6,CASTPGGTARNSPLHF
TRBJ1-1,TRBV6-5,CASRDYREEAFF
TRBJ1-2,TRBV4-3,CASSQESRDWGYTF
TRBJ2-7,TRBV6-2/TRBV6-3,CASSSPSGGLYEQYF
TRBJ2-3,TRBV7-2,CASSLSGTSGSTDTQYF
TRBJ2-1,TRBV13,CASSLGRLYNEQFF
TRBJ1-1,TRBV5-5,CASSLLFNRVAEAFF
TRBJ1-1,TRBV6-2/TRBV6-3,CASSYFSGNLNTEAFF
TRBJ2-2,TRBV2,CASSSEVVGELFF
TRBJ2-7,TRBV14,CASSQGRTEQYF
TRBJ2-1,TRBV13,CASSSQGSSNEQFF
TRBJ1-3,TRBV6-2/TRBV6-3,CASSQPVTGGFGNTIYF
TRBJ2-5,TRBV5-4,CASSLTRGEPETQYF
TRBJ1-2,TRBV6-5,CASSYSGTGPDGYTF
TRBJ2-3,TRBV7-2,CASSLVARTDTQYF
TRBJ1-6,TRBV19,CASSIFGGIPSPLHF